The following is a T cell receptor beta chain sequence with its context. This sample is part of a study of blood T cell repertoires in COVID-19. Study in general: Acute and convalescent COVID-19 specimens originated in the United States, Italy and Spain. The cDNA or gDNA used as material had been derived from T cells, B-cell-depleted T cells, or PBMCs.

Authors' analysis steps: Reference gene primers were amplified, and this amplification served to estimate nucleated cell counts. Some clones are missing from TCRdb's copy, which holds only in-frame ones; the method was immunoSEQ multiplex PCR. V, J and clone size derive from that table, while D and trimming were established from the DNA sequence. The sample lists over 100,000 clones; about 87% were seen once. Germline CDR1 is MNHEY and CDR2 is SVGEGT. The CDR3 has 16 amino acids. Trimming cost V 4 bases and J 3 bases, with 19 bases left between them. This TCR came from a human donor in a cohort sampled during active COVID-19. Sequences were obtained from peripheral blood. V is TRBV6-2 or TRBV6-3 and J is TRBJ2-7; a possible D gene is TRBD1 (6 bases). CDR3 region: CASSFASGHNSYEQYF. CDR3 DNA sequence: TGTGCCAGCAGTTTCGCCTCGGGACACAACAGCTACGAGCAGTACTTC.